The 27 T cell receptor beta chains presented below share a single source sample, sequenced in a study of vaccination and CD4 T cells after COVID-19. Treatment denoted: roughly ten-day PBMC culture with coronavirus spike peptide pools or control peptides (ViraFEST assay). No antigen is known for these receptors. Sequence data for DNA of cultured CD4+ T cells were generated by the Oncomine TCR Beta short-read assay. A single record per CDR3 protein comes from TCRdb applying MiXCR to the PCR reads. The sample records approximately 20,000 distinct CDR3 sequences, approximately 70% being singletons. Sequenced input: CD4+ T cells from blood, cultured in vitro. The receptors come from a human donor who had recovered from COVID-19.

This chain connects TRBV6-5 to TRBJ1-3; perhaps TRBD1 as D (5 bases). CDR3 length equals 15 residues. Between the trimmed V and J ends, which lost 4 bases and 3 bases, there was a span of 13 bases. Germline V gene data show CDR1 as MNHEY and CDR2 as SVGAGI. The CDR3 DNA sequence: TGTGCCAGCAGTTCCCAGGGACCAAATGGAAACACCATATATTTT. It translates to CASSSQGPNGNTIYF.

The V and J genes are TRBV9 and TRBJ2-1, with TRBD2 matching 11 bases. V shed 3 bases and J 2 bases; nucleotides not matched to a gene: 1. There are 15 residues in the CDR3. In germline, CDR1 is SGDLS, CDR2 YYNGEE. The CDR3, as DNA: TGTGCCAGCAGCGGGGGACTAGCGGCCTACAATGAGCAGTTCTTC. It codes for CASSGGLAAYNEQFF.

This clonotype showed up just a few times. The chain links TRBV27 to TRBJ1-5; 9 positions match TRBD1. Germline CDR1 reads MNHEY; CDR2 reads SMNVEV (reference sequence). Trimming at V came to 3 bases and at J to 3 bases, leaving 15 bases not matched to a gene. The CDR3 contains 19 residues. The CDR3 DNA reads as TGTGCCAGCAGTTTTAGTAGGTTGCCGGGACAGGGTCACAATCAGCCCCAGCATTTT. It translates to CASSFSRLPGQGHNQPQHF.

This chain joins TRBV7-9 and TRBJ1-2; 7 bases align to TRBD1. With V trimmed by 0 bases and J by 8 bases, 9 bases remained unmatched. Germline V gene data show CDR1 as SEHNR and CDR2 as FQNEAQ (reference sequence). The CDR3 sequence is 15 residues long. CDR3 loop: CASSLARQGLGGYTF. For the CDR3, the DNA is TGTGCCAGCAGCTTAGCGCGACAGGGCTTAGGAGGCTACACCTTC.

The V gene is TRBV12-2, the J gene TRBJ2-3; the D segment call TRBD2 is taken from the table without a DNA check. TRBV12-2 constitutes a pseudogene. This CDR3 has 16 amino acids. CDR3 DNA: TGTGCAAGTCGCTTTGCTAGACCAAGAGGCACAGATACGCAGTATTTT. The encoded protein is CASRFARPRGTDTQYF.

This chain connects TRBV2 to TRBJ1-1; D is unclear. Germline V gene data show CDR1 as SNHLY and CDR2 as FYNNEI. Trimming left V 7 bases short and J 0 bases short, with 18 bases between. The CDR3 has 16 residues. CDR3 in DNA: TGTGCCAGCACCAATGATTCCCCCATGATGAACACTGAAGCTTTCTTT. It codes for CASTNDSPMMNTEAFF.

The chain carries TRBV30 and TRBJ1-3; D is undetermined. Looked up from germline, CDR1 is GTSNPN and CDR2 is SVGIG (reference sequence). V was shortened by 7 bases and J by 0 bases, with 7 bases between the two germline ends. CDR3 size: 12 residues. CDR3 sequence (DNA): TGTGCCTTCTCCCTCTCTGGAAACACCATATATTTT. Its translation is CAFSLSGNTIYF. Drawing the rest from reference TRBV30 and TRBJ1-3, the complete variable domain is SQTIHQWPATLVQPVGSPLSLECTVEGTSNPNLYWYRQAAGRGLQLLFYSVGIGQISSEVPQNLSASRPQDRQFILSSKKLLLSDSGFYLCAFSLSGNTIYFGEGSWLTVV.

This chain uses TRBV30 with TRBJ1-1; D is perhaps TRBD1 (5 bases). The CDR3 is 14 residues long. V was pared by 4 bases and J by 1 base, with 13 bases between. Germline lookup yields CDR1 GTSNPN and CDR2 SVGIG (reference sequence). The CDR3 nucleotides read TGTGCCTGGAAGCCGGGACTCCAGAACACTGAAGCTTTCTTT. Translation: CAWKPGLQNTEAFF.

V usage is TRBV20-1 and J usage is TRBJ2-3; maybe TRBD2 (6 bases). Germline V gene sequence: CDR1 DFQATT, CDR2 SNEGSKA (reference sequence). The CDR3 runs to 14 residues. V shed 2 bases and J shed 4 bases, with 13 bases lying between them. The CDR3 protein is CSARRPGGADTQYF. CDR3 DNA: TGCAGTGCTAGACGCCCCGGAGGGGCAGATACGCAGTATTTT.

The genes are TRBV2 and TRBJ2-4; TRBD1 aligns across 7 bases. The germline gives CDR1 SNHLY, CDR2 FYNNEI. This CDR3 is 14 amino acids long. Unmatched junction bases numbered 8, after V lost 6 bases and J lost 6 bases. The CDR3 coding sequence is TGTGCCAGCAGCCCGTTGAGGGGGCTAAACATTCAGTACTTC. Its protein product is CASSPLRGLNIQYF.

The DNA of the CDR3 is TGTGCCAGTAGTACCAAAAACGGGGGGCAGCCCCAGCATTTT. This translates into CASSTKNGGQPQHF. This sequence joins TRBV19 and TRBJ1-5, with D perhaps matching TRBD1 (5 bases). CDR3 length: 14 amino acids. Looked up from germline, CDR1 is LNHDA and CDR2 is SQIVND (reference sequence). V was clipped by 4 bases and J by 7 bases, with 14 bases between them.

The J gene is TRBJ1-1, the V gene TRBV7-9; D is possibly TRBD1 (6 bases). CDR3 size: 14 residues. Per the germline V gene, CDR1 is SEHNR and CDR2 is FQNEAQ (reference sequence). V was cut by 3 bases and J by 3 bases, with 11 bases left in between. The CDR3 reads CASSFGGRDTEAFF. The CDR3 DNA reads TGTGCCAGCAGCTTCGGGGGGCGAGACACTGAAGCTTTCTTT.

The genes are TRBV21-1 and TRBJ1-1; the table's D gene call, TRBD1, was not cross checked with the DNA. TRBV21-1 is deemed a pseudogene. The length of the CDR3 is 13 residues. Written as DNA, the CDR3 is TGTGCCAGCAGCCACCCTGACGGGACAGAAGCTTTCTTT. It translates to CASSHPDGTEAFF.

The rearrangement uses TRBV19 and TRBJ1-6; 11 nucleotides align to TRBD1. The CDR3 totals 14 residues. Trimming removed 8 bases from V and 9 bases from J; junction bases left unmatched: 6. Germline V gene sequence: CDR1 LNHDA, CDR2 SQIVND (reference sequence). The CDR3 DNA follows: TGTGCCAGTTCAGGACAGGGGGCGAGTTCACCCCTCCACTTT. It translates to CASSGQGASSPLHF. Full variable domain (outside the CDR3, taken from reference TRBV19 and TRBJ1-6): DGGITQSPKYLFRKEGQNVTLSCEQNLNHDAMYWYRQDPGQGLRLIYYSQIVNDFQKGDIAEGYSVSREKKESFPLTVTSAQKNPTAFYLCASSGQGASSPLHFGNGTRLTVT.

V is TRBV5-1 and J is TRBJ2-3; D is perhaps TRBD2 (6 bases). V lost 6 bases to trimming and J lost 2 bases, with 16 bases between them. The germline CDR1 and CDR2 sequences are SGHRS and YFSETQ. The CDR3 covers 15 residues. CDR3 in amino acids: CASISSGGNTDTQYF. The DNA for the CDR3 is TGCGCCAGCATCAGTTCAGGAGGGAACACAGATACGCAGTATTTT.

The rearrangement uses TRBV2 and TRBJ1-1; 8 nucleotides agree with TRBD1. There are 15 residues in the CDR3. Germline-derived CDR1 and CDR2 are SNHLY and FYNNEI. After removal of 8 bases from V and 5 bases from J, the junction contained 13 bases not matched to a gene. CDR3 nucleotide sequence: TGTGCCAGCGCAACAGGACAGGGTGTCGGAACTGAAGCTTTCTTT. Amino acids: CASATGQGVGTEAFF.

The chain is built from TRBV7-2 and TRBJ1-1; D may be TRBD1 (5 bases). Per the germline V gene, CDR1 is SGHTA and CDR2 is FQGNSA. This CDR3 contains 15 residues. Trimming pared 1 base from V and 5 bases from J, leaving 14 bases between. The CDR3 nucleotides are TGTGCCAGCAGCTTAGATTCGGGACGAGGGACTGAAGCTTTCTTT. This gives the protein CASSLDSGRGTEAFF.

This sequence joins TRBV7-3 and TRBJ2-2; D unclear. Germline V gene lookup returns CDR1 SGHTA and CDR2 FQGTGA. CDR3 length: 14 residues. Between the trimmed V and J ends, which lost 6 bases and 4 bases, there was a span of 12 bases. The CDR3 coding sequence is TGTGCCAGCAGATCCCCCGGTGGCACCGGGGAGCTGTTTTTT. Protein product: CASRSPGGTGELFF.

The chain recombines TRBV7-8 with TRBJ1-5; 8 bases are shared with TRBD1. After removal of 1 base from V and 0 bases from J, the junction contained 5 bases not matched to a gene. The V gene's germline CDR1 is SGHVS and CDR2 FQNEAQ. This CDR3 comprises 17 residues. The CDR3 is CASSLEGQVYSNQPQHF. As DNA, the CDR3 is TGTGCCAGCAGCTTAGAGGGACAGGTTTATAGCAATCAGCCCCAGCATTTT.

The chain combines TRBV20-1 with TRBJ1-5; tentative D call: TRBD1 (6 bases). Germline values: CDR1 DFQATT, CDR2 SNEGSKA (reference sequence). This CDR3 has 15 residues. Trimming took off 6 bases at V and 1 base at J, with 16 bases between the two ends. The CDR3 loop reads CSAPPGTNSNQPQHF. The CDR3 coding sequence is TGCAGTGCACCCCCCGGGACAAACAGCAATCAGCCCCAGCATTTT.

This chain joins TRBV20-1 and TRBJ1-2; TRBD1 matches 9 bases. Germline V lookup: CDR1 DFQATT, CDR2 SNEGSKA (reference sequence). The CDR3 consists of 14 residues. V shed 3 bases, J shed 5 bases, and the junction held 7 bases outside the gene matches. The CDR3 nucleotides read TGCAGTGCTAGCCTCACCGGGACAGGGTATGGCTACACCTTC. Translated, it gives CSASLTGTGYGYTF.

Here the CDR3 DNA reads TGTGCCAGCAGTGGGTCAGGGAATAGCAATCAGCCCCAGCATTTT. Its protein is CASSGSGNSNQPQHF. The genes are TRBV28 and TRBJ1-5, with a possible D match to TRBD1 (5 bases). CDR1 is MDHEN and CDR2 is SYDVKM in the germline V gene. The CDR3 sequence is 15 residues long. Trimming took 5 bases from V and 0 from J, leaving 11 bases between them.

V is TRBV7-2 and J is TRBJ2-2; 11 nucleotides line up with TRBD1. From germline, CDR1 is SGHTA and CDR2 FQGNSA. Losses at the gene ends were 5 bases for V and 6 bases for J; bases not matched to a gene: 5. The CDR3 runs to 15 residues. CDR3 sequence reads: CASSVDRGRAGELFF. In DNA form, the CDR3 reads TGTGCCAGCAGCGTGGACAGGGGGCGGGCCGGGGAGCTGTTTTTT.

This sequence joins TRBV4-3 and TRBJ1-4, with a possible D match to TRBD1 (5 bases). Between the trimmed V and J ends, which lost 2 bases and 5 bases, there was a span of 12 bases. This CDR3 contains 15 residues. Per the germline V gene, CDR1 is LGHNA and CDR2 is YSLEER. In DNA, the CDR3 is TGCGCCAGCAGCCAAATCCCCCGGGACAATGAAAAACTGTTTTTT. Translating it yields CASSQIPRDNEKLFF.

This rearrangement joins TRBV12-3 or TRBV12-4 to TRBJ1-5; D possibly corresponds to TRBD1 (5 bases). This CDR3 has 14 amino acids. Trimming removed 3 bases at V and 4 bases at J, with 10 bases between. The CDR3 region has the DNA TGTGCCAGCAGTTTGGGGGACCGAAATCAGCCCCAGCATTTT. It encodes CASSLGDRNQPQHF.

The chain carries TRBV28 and TRBJ2-5; the match to TRBD2 covers 10 bases. CDR1 is MDHEN, CDR2 SYDVKM, per germline. V lost 4 bases, J lost 2 bases, and 7 bases stayed unmatched. The CDR3 totals 16 residues. CDR3 DNA: TGTGCCAGCAGTTCCCCCCGGACTAGCGGACAAGAGACCCAGTACTTC. Encoded protein: CASSSPRTSGQETQYF.

The rearrangement uses TRBV19 and TRBJ2-5; D might be TRBD1 (5 bases). The CDR3 spans 15 residues. V lost 4 bases to trimming and J lost 2 bases, with 14 bases between them. Germline V gene data show CDR1 as LNHDA and CDR2 as SQIVND (reference sequence). CDR3 DNA: TGTGCCAGTAGTAGCGGTGACAGTACACAAGAGACCCAGTACTTC. It specifies CASSSGDSTQETQYF.